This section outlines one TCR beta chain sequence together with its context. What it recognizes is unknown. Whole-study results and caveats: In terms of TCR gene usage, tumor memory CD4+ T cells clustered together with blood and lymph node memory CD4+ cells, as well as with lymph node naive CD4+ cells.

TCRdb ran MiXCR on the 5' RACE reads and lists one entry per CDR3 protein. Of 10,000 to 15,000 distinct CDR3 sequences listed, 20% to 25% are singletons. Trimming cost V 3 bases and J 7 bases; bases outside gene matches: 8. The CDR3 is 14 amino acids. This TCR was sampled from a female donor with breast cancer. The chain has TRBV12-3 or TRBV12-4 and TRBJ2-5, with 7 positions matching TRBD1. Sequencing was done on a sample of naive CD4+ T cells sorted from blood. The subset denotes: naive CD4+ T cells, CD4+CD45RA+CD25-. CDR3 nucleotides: TGTGCCAGCAGTTTTAGGCAGGGGGACGGGACCCAGTACTTC. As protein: CASSFRQGDGTQYF.